This passage covers 5 T cell receptor beta chains from one sample sequenced in a study of blood T cell repertoires in COVID-19. TCRdb keeps only in-frame clones here, not all; method: immunoSEQ multiplex PCR. The table has about 59,000 clones, around 80% seen once; the top ten hold 3.5%. The sample comprised peripheral blood. Every receptor here comes from a man in his fifties or sixties with acute or convalescent COVID-19.

This chain joins TRBV28 and TRBJ2-7; TRBD2 matches 9 bases. Germline-derived CDR1 and CDR2 are MDHEN and SYDVKM. The CDR3 is made up of 15 amino acids. Germline trimming cut 5 bases from V and 4 bases from J; bases unmatched to any gene: 9. The chain's CDR3 is CASSGRSSGIYEQYF. The CDR3 bases are TGTGCCAGCAGTGGTCGGTCTAGCGGGATTTACGAGCAGTACTTC.

The chain joins TRBV3-1 (or the pseudogene TRBV3-2) to TRBJ2-3; 8 bases match TRBD1. J gave up 1 base and V 6 bases, and 6 bases lay outside the gene matches. The CDR3 totals 15 residues. CDR1 is LGHDT, CDR2 YNNKEL, per germline (reference sequence). The CDR3, as DNA: TGTGCCAGCAGGGAGACAGGGGAAGGCACAGATACGCAGTATTTT. Translating it yields CASRETGEGTDTQYF.

The rearrangement links TRBV2 to TRBJ1-5; D ambiguous. The CDR3 extends over 13 amino acids. V shed 9 bases and J shed 0 bases, with 9 bases lying between them. The germline CDR1 and CDR2 sequences are SNHLY and FYNNEI. The CDR3 sequence is CASVRDSNQPQHF. The CDR3 region has the DNA TGTGCCAGTGTGAGGGATAGCAATCAGCCCCAGCATTTT.

This clone appeared once. The CDR3 DNA reads TGTGCCAGCAGCCGCGGCGGGGTTATAAGCTACGAGCAGTACTTC. Its translation is CASSRGGVISYEQYF. The V and J genes are TRBV5-6 and TRBJ2-7; D is perhaps TRBD2 (6 bases). Germline V CDR1 and CDR2: SGHDT, YYEEEE. This CDR3 has 15 amino acids. V was trimmed by 4 bases and J by 3 bases, leaving 17 bases between them.

The genes are TRBV3-1 (or the pseudogene TRBV3-2) and TRBJ2-1; 7 bases are a match to TRBD1. Trimming took 4 bases from V and 1 from J; bases not matched to a gene: 4. The CDR3 consists of 15 residues. The V gene's germline CDR1 is LGHDT and CDR2 YNNKEL (reference sequence). The CDR3 loop is CASSPGQESYNEQFF. In DNA, the CDR3 is TGTGCCAGCAGCCCCGGACAGGAATCCTACAATGAGCAGTTCTTC.